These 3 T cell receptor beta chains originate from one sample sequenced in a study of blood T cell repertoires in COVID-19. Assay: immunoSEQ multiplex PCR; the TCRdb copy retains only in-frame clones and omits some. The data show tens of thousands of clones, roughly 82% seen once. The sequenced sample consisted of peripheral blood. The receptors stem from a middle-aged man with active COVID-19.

The chain's CDR3 is CASRFRADSAFTISVERDTQYF. For the CDR3, the DNA is TGTGCCAGTAGGTTTCGGGCGGACTCCGCCTTCACTATCTCAGTCGAAAGGGATACGCAGTATTTT. The V call is TRBV19, the J call TRBJ2-3; D is perhaps TRBD2 (5 bases). CDR1 LNHDA and CDR2 SQIVND come from the germline V gene (reference sequence). Trimming left V 6 bases short and J 6 bases short, with 40 bases between. The length of the CDR3 is 22 residues.

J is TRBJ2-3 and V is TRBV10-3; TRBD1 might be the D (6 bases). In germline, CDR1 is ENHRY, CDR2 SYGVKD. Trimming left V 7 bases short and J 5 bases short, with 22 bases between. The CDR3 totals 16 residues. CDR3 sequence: CAIIGGLTVAVDTQYF. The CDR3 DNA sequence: TGTGCCATCATAGGGGGTCTAACAGTTGCCGTAGATACGCAGTATTTT.

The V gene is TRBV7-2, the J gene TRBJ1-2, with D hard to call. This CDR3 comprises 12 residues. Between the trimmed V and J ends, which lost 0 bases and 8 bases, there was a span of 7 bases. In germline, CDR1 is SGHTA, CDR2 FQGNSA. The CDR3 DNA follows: TGTGCCAGCAGCTTAGCCTTGGAGGGCTACACCTTC. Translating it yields CASSLALEGYTF.